Shown below are 11 T cell receptor beta chains from a single sample sequenced in a study of CD8+CD57+ T cells in acquired aplastic anemia. Profiling that covered TCR beta VDJ and CDR3 relied on genomic DNA as its template. Each CDR3 protein gets one entry after TCRdb re-called the reads with MiXCR. The sample includes 260,000 or so distinct CDR3 sequences, about 44% of them seen just once. The authors sequenced patients whose flow cytometry had shown CD8+CD57+ cell expansion. The specimen was sorted CD4+, CD8+, or CD8+CD57+ T cells (not recorded which) from PBMCs. Receptors were obtained from a human donor with aplastic anemia.

This CDR3 reads CATSRDRTGSYEQYF. The CDR3 nucleotides read TGTGCCACCAGCAGAGATCGCACAGGTTCCTACGAGCAGTACTTC. The rearrangement uses TRBV15 and TRBJ2-7; the D gene is possibly TRBD1 (5 bases). The V gene lost 0 bases and the J gene lost 1 base, with 10 bases spanning the gap. Germline V CDR1 and CDR2: LNHNV, YYDKDF (reference sequence). CDR3 length: 15 residues. The variable domain in full, with the rest retrieved from reference TRBV15 and TRBJ2-7, is DAMVIQNPRYQVTQFGKPVTLSCSQTLNHNVMYWYQQKSSQAPKLLFHYYDKDFNNEADTPDNFQSRRPNTSFCFLDIRSPGLGDTAMYLCATSRDRTGSYEQYFGPGTRLTVT.

The genes are TRBV6-1 and TRBJ1-2; no firm D call. The CDR3 extends over 13 amino acids. Per the germline V gene, CDR1 is MNHNS and CDR2 is SASEGT. Trimming took off 6 bases at V and 7 bases at J, with 15 bases between the two ends. The CDR3 reads CASSKDGPFGYTF. CDR3 nucleotide sequence: TGTGCCAGCAGCAAGGACGGGCCTTTTGGCTACACCTTC.

Many counts were recorded for this clonotype. V usage is TRBV24-1 and J usage is TRBJ2-3; D call uncertain. CDR3 length: 11 residues. The V gene's germline CDR1 is KGHDR and CDR2 SFDVKD. The V and J ends lost 9 bases and 8 bases respectively, with 11 bases between them. For the CDR3, the DNA is TGTGCCACCGAGTATATGGGTACGCAGTATTTT. Its translation is CATEYMGTQYF.

V gene TRBV24-1 combines with J gene TRBJ2-7; D not certain. The germline CDR1 and CDR2 sequences are KGHDR and SFDVKD. The CDR3 is 13 amino acids. Deletions cut 1 base from V and 7 bases from J, with 10 bases between. The CDR3 here is CATSDFSWVEQYF. The CDR3 region has the DNA TGTGCCACCAGTGATTTTTCTTGGGTTGAGCAGTACTTC.

About this clonotype itself: The junction does not match germline at one end; this may be a read error. The CDR3 region is CAGSSGTYEQYF. Written as DNA, the CDR3 is TGCGCCGGCAGCTCGGGGACCTACGAGCAGTACTTC. The genes are TRBV5-1 and TRBJ2-7; D is possibly TRBD2 (5 bases). Germline assignment: CDR1 SGHRS and CDR2 YFSETQ. The CDR3 spans 12 residues. The entire variable domain, with the rest obtained from reference TRBV5-1 and TRBJ2-7, is as follows: KAGVTQTPRYLIKTRGQQVTLSCSPISGHRSVSWYQQTPGQGLQFLFEYFSETQRNKGNFPGRFSGRQFSNSRSEMNVSTLELGDSALYLCAGSSGTYEQYFGPGTRLTVT.

This rearrangement joins TRBV15 to TRBJ2-1; 11 positions match TRBD1. The germline V gene encodes CDR1 LNHNV and CDR2 YYDKDF (reference sequence). Germline trimming cut 3 bases from V and 5 bases from J; bases unmatched to any gene: 12. The CDR3 has 18 residues. CDR3 sequence: CATSSEYGQDRGHNEQFF. DNA of the CDR3: TGTGCCACCAGCAGTGAGTACGGCCAGGACAGGGGGCACAATGAGCAGTTCTTC.

In its sample, this clonotype was seen a few times. The junction does not match germline at one end; this may be a read error. The chain combines TRBV11-2 with TRBJ2-7; maybe TRBD2 (5 bases). Germline-derived CDR1 and CDR2 are SGHAT and FQNNGV. This CDR3 is 13 amino acids long. This chain's CDR3 is CASSTGILYERYF. For the CDR3, the DNA is TGTGCCAGCAGCACGGGAATTCTCTACGAGCGGTACTTC.

This clonotype turned up a few times. The gene calls are TRBV4-3 and TRBJ2-7; D gene ambiguous. V was clipped by 0 bases and J by 3 bases, with 6 bases between them. CDR1 and CDR2 (germline): LGHNA, YSLEER. The CDR3 runs 13 residues. The CDR3 DNA is TGCGCCAGCAGCCAAGAGAATCGCTACGAGCAGTACTTC. It translates to CASSQENRYEQYF.

V and J are TRBV14 and TRBJ2-7; 10 bases are a match to TRBD2. Germline CDR1 and CDR2: SGHDN and FVKESK. Germline trimming cut 5 bases from V and 6 bases from J; bases unmatched to any gene: 10. This CDR3 contains 15 residues. As DNA, the CDR3 is TGTGCCAGCAGCAACGGGCTAGCGGGAGTCAGCGAGCAGTACTTC. The encoded protein is CASSNGLAGVSEQYF.

The V call is TRBV11-3, the J call TRBJ2-1, with D tentatively TRBD2 (6 bases). There are 14 residues in the CDR3. V lost 2 bases to trimming and J lost 8 bases, with 13 bases between them. Germline values: CDR1 SGHNT, CDR2 YENEEA. This CDR3 reads CASSLTGSGDEQFF. The CDR3 DNA reads TGTGCCAGCAGCTTAACTGGTAGCGGTGATGAGCAGTTCTTC.

This chain uses TRBV7-2 with TRBJ2-7; perhaps D is TRBD1 or TRBD2 (5 bases each). With 7 bases removed from V and 3 bases from J, the gap between germline ends came to 22 bases. Germline V gene sequence: CDR1 SGHTA, CDR2 FQGNSA. This CDR3 is built from 16 residues. The CDR3 DNA reads as TGTGCCAGCAACCGCGCACCTTTTGGGACGGGCTACGAGCAGTACTTC. Residues: CASNRAPFGTGYEQYF. The variable domain in full, with the rest retrieved from reference TRBV7-2 and TRBJ2-7, is GAGVSQSPSNKVTEKGKDVELRCDPISGHTALYWYRQSLGQGLEFLIYFQGNSAPDKSGLPSDRFSAERTGGSVSTLTIQRTQQEDSAVYLCASNRAPFGTGYEQYFGPGTRLTVT.